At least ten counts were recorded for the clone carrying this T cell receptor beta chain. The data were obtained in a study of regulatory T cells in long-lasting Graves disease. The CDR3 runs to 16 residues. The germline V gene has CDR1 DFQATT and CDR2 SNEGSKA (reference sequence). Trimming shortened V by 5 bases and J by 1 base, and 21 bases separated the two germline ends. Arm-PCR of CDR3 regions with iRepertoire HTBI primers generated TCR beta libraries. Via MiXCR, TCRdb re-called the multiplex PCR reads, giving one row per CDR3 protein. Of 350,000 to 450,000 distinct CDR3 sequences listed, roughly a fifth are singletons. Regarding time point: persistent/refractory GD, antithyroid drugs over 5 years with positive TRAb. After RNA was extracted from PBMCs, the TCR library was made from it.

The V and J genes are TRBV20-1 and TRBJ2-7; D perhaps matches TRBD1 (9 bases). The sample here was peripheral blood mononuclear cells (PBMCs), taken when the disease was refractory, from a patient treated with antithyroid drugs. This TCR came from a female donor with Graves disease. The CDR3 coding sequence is TGCAGTGCTCCCCCCGGGGGGGGACAGGGTTCCTACGAGCAGTACTTC. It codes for CSAPPGGGQGSYEQYF.